Presented here are 25 T cell receptor beta chains from one specimen sequenced in a study of cytomegalovirus exposure and HLA in healthy donors. The PCR used 60 Vbeta and 13 Jbeta primers. The repertoire was sequenced with immunoSEQ multiplex PCR; TCRdb's copy has only in-frame clones and lacks some. Of around 250,000 clones listed, 85% to 95% are singletons. The sequencing input was PBMCs. The receptor set was obtained from a girl aged 2 to 9 in good health and CMV-seronegative.

Here the CDR3 DNA reads TGTGCCAGCTCACCATCCGGGACAGGTTCCTACGAGCAGTACTTC. Translation: CASSPSGTGSYEQYF. The V call is TRBV18, the J call TRBJ2-7, with 8 positions matching TRBD1. This CDR3 contains 15 residues. CDR1 and CDR2 (germline): KGHSH, LQKENI. V trimming: 2 bases; J trimming: 1 base; junction bases outside the gene matches: 4.

In this sample, this clone turned up once. The chain joins TRBV10-3 to TRBJ1-1, with 7 bases identical to TRBD1. Germline V gene lookup returns CDR1 ENHRY and CDR2 SYGVKD. The CDR3 sequence is 13 residues long. The J segment lost 5 bases and the V segment lost 2 bases, leaving 2 bases of the junction unmatched. This CDR3 reads CAISEAGGTEAFF. CDR3 coding DNA: TGTGCCATCAGTGAGGCAGGGGGAACTGAAGCTTTCTTT.

The gene calls are TRBV7-2 and TRBJ1-1, with a possible D match to TRBD1 (6 bases). The CDR3 loop spans 14 amino acids. From germline, CDR1 is SGHTA and CDR2 FQGNSA. Trimming cost V 5 bases and J 1 base, with 11 bases left between them. The CDR3 protein is CASSAGQRNTEAFF. CDR3 coding DNA: TGTGCCAGCAGCGCCGGACAGAGGAACACTGAAGCTTTCTTT.

The chain joins TRBV27 to TRBJ2-5; 9 bases are shared with TRBD1. The tail of the sequence fits TRBJ2-7 better, so the J call may be wrong. The CDR3 runs to 15 residues. CDR1 is MNHEY, CDR2 SMNVEV, per germline (reference sequence). CDR3 sequence (DNA): TGTGCCAGCAGTCTCACAGGGGGCCACTCCTACGAGCAGTACTTC. As protein: CASSLTGGHSYEQYF.

The genes are TRBV7-2 and TRBJ1-5; a possible D gene is TRBD1 (5 bases). This CDR3 contains 16 residues. V was pared by 1 base and J by 0 bases, with 10 bases between. Germline-derived CDR1 and CDR2 are SGHTA and FQGNSA. CDR3 region: CASSLEGPYSNQPQHF. The CDR3 DNA follows: TGTGCCAGCAGCTTAGAGGGGCCGTATAGCAATCAGCCCCAGCATTTT.

The gene calls are TRBV2 and TRBJ1-5, with D tentatively TRBD1 (6 bases). CDR1 and CDR2 (germline): SNHLY, FYNNEI. V was cut by 7 bases and J by 0 bases, with 16 bases left in between. This CDR3 contains 16 residues. The DNA for the CDR3 is TGTGCCAGCACCTATTGGGGGGGGGCTAGCAATCAGCCCCAGCATTTT. Translated: CASTYWGGASNQPQHF.

V is TRBV27 and J is TRBJ1-6; tentatively, D is TRBD1 (5 bases). V was cut by 2 bases and J by 7 bases, with 9 bases left in between. Germline V gives CDR1 MNHEY, CDR2 SMNVEV (reference sequence). The CDR3 loop spans 14 amino acids. CDR3: CASSLKQGNSPLHF. For the CDR3, the DNA is TGTGCCAGCAGTTTAAAGCAGGGCAATTCACCCCTCCACTTT.

The chain uses TRBV9 and TRBJ1-1; D is unclear. V gave up 1 base and J gave up 0 bases, with 13 bases separating them. The CDR3 spans 16 residues. The V gene's germline CDR1 is SGDLS and CDR2 YYNGEE. CDR3 sequence (DNA): TGTGCCAGCAGCGTATTCGGGGTCGGAATGAACACTGAAGCTTTCTTT. It codes for CASSVFGVGMNTEAFF.

This clone has just a few counts. This chain links TRBV5-1 with TRBJ2-3, with a weak D call TRBD2 (6 bases). Germline values: CDR1 SGHRS, CDR2 YFSETQ. The V gene lost 4 bases and the J gene lost 4 bases, with 22 bases spanning the gap. The CDR3 runs to 17 residues. In nucleotides, the CDR3 is TGCGCCAGCAGCGGCCGGGACTTCATTGCCCTTTCAGATACGCAGTATTTT. This gives the protein CASSGRDFIALSDTQYF.

The chain joins TRBV29-1 to TRBJ2-4; 7 bases agree with TRBD2. With 4 bases clipped from V and 3 bases from J, the junction kept 3 bases outside the gene matches. This CDR3 has 13 amino acids. Germline CDR1 reads SQVTM; CDR2 reads ANQGSEA. DNA of the CDR3: TGCAGCGTTGTCCCTAGCGGCAAAAACATTCAGTACTTC. This gives the protein CSVVPSGKNIQYF.

The chain couples TRBV4-1 to TRBJ2-1; 9 bases align to TRBD2. V trimming: 4 bases; J trimming: 7 bases; junction bases outside the gene matches: 8. The CDR3 consists of 15 residues. Germline loops: CDR1 MGHRA, CDR2 YSYEKL. CDR3 in amino acids: CASSPRGGGINEQFF. The CDR3 nucleotides are TGCGCCAGCAGCCCGCGGGGGGGCGGCATTAATGAGCAGTTCTTC.

The V and J genes are TRBV6-1 and TRBJ2-7, with 9 bases fitting TRBD2. CDR1 MNHNS and CDR2 SASEGT come from the germline V gene. Trimming removed 6 bases from V and 5 bases from J; junction bases left unmatched: 8. The CDR3 length is 14 residues. The CDR3 bases are TGTGCCAGCAGGAGGGGGACTAGCACTGACGAGCAGTACTTC. Protein: CASRRGTSTDEQYF.

V gene TRBV2 combines with J gene TRBJ1-5; D uncertain. CDR1 and CDR2 (germline): SNHLY, FYNNEI. V dropped 7 bases and J dropped 2 bases, with 18 bases sitting between them. This CDR3 comprises 16 residues. CDR3 sequence: CASTGEWIDGNQPQHF. As DNA, the CDR3 is TGTGCCAGCACGGGAGAATGGATAGACGGCAATCAGCCCCAGCATTTT.

The CDR3 loop reads CASSLAGGDNEQFF. As DNA, the CDR3 is TGTGCCAGCAGCTTAGCGGGAGGGGACAATGAGCAGTTCTTC. The chain is built from TRBV7-9 and TRBJ2-1; 7 bases are shared with TRBD2. The V gene end was trimmed by 0 bases and the J gene end by 5 bases; junction bases not matched to a gene: 1. In germline, CDR1 is SEHNR, CDR2 FQNEAQ (reference sequence). The CDR3 has 14 amino acids. Variable domain in full (rest from reference TRBV7-9 and TRBJ2-1): DTGVSQNPRHKITKRGQNVTFRCDPISEHNRLYWYRQTLGQGPEFLTYFQNEAQLEKSRLLSDRFSAERPKGSFSTLEIQRTEQGDSAMYLCASSLAGGDNEQFFGPGTRLTVL.

The chain combines TRBV6-1 with TRBJ2-7, with TRBD1 matching 10 bases. Germline V gene sequence: CDR1 MNHNS, CDR2 SASEGT. J was trimmed by 0 bases and V by 4 bases; bases with no gene match: 12. The CDR3 has 18 residues. The CDR3 DNA reads as TGTGCCAGCAGTGCCAAACCTGGACAGGGGGGGACCTCCTACGAGCAGTACTTC. Translation gives CASSAKPGQGGTSYEQYF.

This clone came up once. V and J are TRBV18 and TRBJ1-2; maybe TRBD1 (6 bases). CDR1 is KGHSH and CDR2 is LQKENI in the germline V gene. V lost 0 bases to trimming and J lost 3 bases, with 11 bases between them. The CDR3 covers 15 residues. The DNA of the CDR3 is TGTGCCAGCTCACCACCGTATCCAGGGGACTATGGCTACACCTTC. This translates into CASSPPYPGDYGYTF.

The chain joins TRBV11-3 to TRBJ2-3, with 11 bases aligning to TRBD2. With V trimmed by 1 base and J by 2 bases, 5 bases remained unmatched. CDR1 and CDR2 from the germline V gene are SGHNT and YENEEA. CDR3 length equals 17 residues. CDR3 in amino acids: CASSLALAGGHTDTQYF. CDR3 in DNA: TGTGCCAGCAGCTTAGCTCTAGCGGGAGGTCACACAGATACGCAGTATTTT.

This sequence joins TRBV27 and TRBJ2-1; 8 positions match TRBD2. Germline CDR1 MNHEY, CDR2 SMNVEV (reference sequence). This CDR3 is built from 16 residues. With V trimmed by 4 bases and J by 8 bases, 13 bases remained unmatched. The CDR3 sequence is CASSSRGGTRTDEQFF. The CDR3 DNA is TGTGCCAGCAGTTCCCGAGGGGGGACTAGGACGGATGAGCAGTTCTTC.

The sample holds a few counts of this clone. The chain employs TRBV15 and TRBJ2-1, with TRBD2 matching over 7 bases. CDR1 and CDR2 from the germline V gene are LNHNV and YYDKDF (reference sequence). CDR3 size: 14 residues. Trimming removed 8 bases from V and 5 bases from J; junction bases left unmatched: 9. The CDR3 DNA sequence: TGTGCCACCCTTAGGAGCGGGACTAACAATGAGCAGTTCTTC. Translation gives CATLRSGTNNEQFF.

CDR3 protein: CASSQTGLVYEQYF. The CDR3 nucleotides read TGCGCCAGCAGTCAAACGGGACTGGTCTACGAGCAGTACTTC. This chain links TRBV23-1 with TRBJ2-7; D possibly corresponds to TRBD2 (6 bases). TRBV23-1 is classed as an ORF, of uncertain function. Trimming stripped 2 bases from V and 3 bases from J, with 11 bases between. This CDR3 region has 14 residues.

V gene TRBV19 combines with J gene TRBJ1-5; 11 bases map to TRBD1. The V gene end was trimmed by 3 bases and the J gene end by 6 bases; junction bases not matched to a gene: 4. The CDR3 runs to 15 residues. Germline CDR1 and CDR2: LNHDA and SQIVND (reference sequence). Written as DNA, the CDR3 is TGTGCCAGTAGTATGTGGACAGGGGGCCTTCAGCCCCAGCATTTT. Residues: CASSMWTGGLQPQHF.

The V call is TRBV5-6, the J call TRBJ1-1; D perhaps matches TRBD1 (6 bases). The CDR3 consists of 14 residues. CDR1 SGHDT and CDR2 YYEEEE come from the germline V gene. The V gene lost 4 bases and the J gene lost 5 bases, with 15 bases spanning the gap. This CDR3 reads CASSMGTGSTEAFF. DNA of the CDR3: TGTGCCAGCAGCATGGGTACAGGGAGTACTGAAGCTTTCTTT.

This sequence joins TRBV19 and TRBJ1-1, with a weak D call TRBD1 (5 bases). This CDR3 spans 15 amino acids. The germline V and J ends were trimmed by 1 base and 1 base, with 10 bases remaining between them. In germline, CDR1 is LNHDA, CDR2 SQIVND (reference sequence). As DNA, the CDR3 is TGTGCCAGTAGTATAGCTTCAGGGAAGAACACTGAAGCTTTCTTT. Translated: CASSIASGKNTEAFF.

Notes on this clone: This specimen includes other DNA sequences encoding the same CDR3. The V and J genes are TRBV18 and TRBJ1-2, with D unresolved. The CDR3 has 13 residues. The germline CDR1 and CDR2 sequences are KGHSH and LQKENI. Trimming took 3 bases from V and 8 from J, leaving 13 bases between them. CDR3 loop: CASSPGGNYGYTF. The CDR3 coding sequence is TGTGCCAGCTCACCGGGAGGGAATTACGGCTACACCTTC.

The chain has TRBV5-6 and TRBJ2-3; a weak D match, TRBD2 (6 bases). Germline V gene lookup returns CDR1 SGHDT and CDR2 YYEEEE. The V gene lost 5 bases and the J gene lost 3 bases, with 10 bases spanning the gap. CDR3 size: 13 residues. CDR3 in DNA: TGTGCCAGCAGTACGGGGGAGACAGATACGCAGTATTTT. Encoded protein: CASSTGETDTQYF.